This T cell receptor (beta chain) derives from a study of CD8 T cells in Susac syndrome. Overall study: Patients with Susac syndrome were therapy-naive, treated with corticosteroids, or treated with intravenous immunoglobulin alone when blood was collected.

CD8+ and CD4+ T cells circulating in blood were sequenced for TCR beta. The study, taken as a whole, reports: As acknowledged by the study, its TCR sequencing and HLA analysis included a relatively small number of individuals.

It was with random hexamers that 0.5 to 1 ug RNA was reverse transcribed. Each CDR3 protein gets one entry after TCRdb re-called the immunoSEQ multiplex PCR reads with MiXCR. Of under 200,000 distinct CDR3 sequences listed, roughly 90% were seen once; the top ten hold 0.087%. On this clonotype: Its antigen is unidentified.

The germline gives CDR1 MNHEY, CDR2 SVGAGI. The CDR3 contains 18 residues. J lost 5 bases, V lost 4 bases, and 15 bases had no gene match. Source material: CD4+ T cells from PBMCs. The source of this sequence is a human donor with Susac syndrome. The chain recombines TRBV6-5 with TRBJ2-7; 12 bases align to TRBD2. As DNA, the CDR3 is TGTGCCAGCAGTTTAGGACTAGCGGGAAGAGATTGGGTTAACGAGCAGTACTTC. It is translated as CASSLGLAGRDWVNEQYF.